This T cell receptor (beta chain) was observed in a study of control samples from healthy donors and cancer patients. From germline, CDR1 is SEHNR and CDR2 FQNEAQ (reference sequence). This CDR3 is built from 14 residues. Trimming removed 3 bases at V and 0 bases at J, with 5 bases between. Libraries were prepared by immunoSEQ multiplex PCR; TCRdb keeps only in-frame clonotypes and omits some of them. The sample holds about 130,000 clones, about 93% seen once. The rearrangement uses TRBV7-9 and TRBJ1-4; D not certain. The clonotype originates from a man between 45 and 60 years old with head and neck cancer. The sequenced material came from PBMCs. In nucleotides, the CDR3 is TGTGCCAGCAGCTTGGGTTCAACTAATGAAAAACTGTTTTTT. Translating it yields CASSLGSTNEKLFF.